This T cell receptor (beta chain) was recorded in a study of early T cells in non-severe SARS-CoV-2 infection (dated by TCRdb to 2020 to 2023). Notes on the research overall: Bulk RNA from unsorted whole blood was used for TCR sequencing, so alpha and beta chains could not be paired. Study-wide findings and limitations: VDJdb matching was skewed toward anti-spike CD8 responses and likely underestimated virus-specific expansions by missing private and CD4 specificities.

The CDR3, from cysteine to phenylalanine, totals 14 residues. Of all the DNA, just the CDR3 is kept, 42 bases in frame from base 1. The trim is 8 bases for V and 0 bases for J, with a gap of 14 bases between the germline ends. The germline V gene supplies CDR1 SGHRS and CDR2 YFSETQ. This clonotype was seen a handful of times. The antigen it binds to is not known. Within one base of it there is no much larger clone, and no base qualities were kept. The library relied on 5' RACE. Sequencing took place on a NextSeq 500. In the TCR library protocol, unique molecular identifiers were attached to individual cDNA molecules to correct for PCR bias and sequencing error. Both TCR alpha and beta chains were sequenced, and tight co-correlation was observed between alpha and beta sequence abundances in each sample. In the paper's pipeline: Decombinator V4 was used to annotate TCR sequences for V gene, J gene and CDR3. Expanded TCRs were defined as changing significantly between any two time points under a Poisson model with p below 0.0001. TCR abundances were normalised to the total number of TCRs sequenced per sample and were expressed as counts per million. TRAV1-2 paired with TRAJ12, TRAJ20 or TRAJ33 defined MAIT TCRs, while TRAV10 paired with TRAJ18 defined iNKT TCRs. VDJdb, accessed 1 November 2021, was searched for CMV, EBV and SARS-CoV-2 annotated TCRs, with TCRs annotated for multiple antigens excluded. The raw public reads went through TCRdb reprocessing: fastp at Q25, MiXCR clone calling, in-frame beta chains kept. When rows share a CDR3 protein, they turn into one entry using the most common DNA and genes. TCRdb's processing, not the study's, gives the V and J calls here. Counted in this sample were around 70,000 distinct CDR3 sequences; 15% to 18% of them appeared once. More than 10% of the sample goes to the ten largest clones.

Set within a cohort of healthcare workers in London, UK, this nested case-control study involved weekly PCR testing of nasopharyngeal swabs along with blood sampling. Healthcare workers were recruited between 23 and 31 March 2020, during the week of the UK lockdown, and were followed weekly for up to about 15 weeks. The sequenced material came from whole blood. The receptor chain draws on TRBV5-1 and TRBJ1-1; a weak D assignment points to TRBD1 (5 bases agree). The origin of this receptor is an adult who was a healthcare worker with PCR-confirmed SARS-CoV-2 infection or an uninfected control (not recorded which). The CDR3 is CASSEGHMNTEAFF. In nucleotide form, the sequence is TGCGCCAGTTCGGAAGGACACATGAACACTGAAGCTTTCTTT.